These T cell receptor beta chains were read from a single sample in a study of T cell repertoires in cytomegalovirus infection. No antigen has been assigned to these receptors. Via MiXCR, TCRdb re-called the reads, giving one row per CDR3 protein. Here the sample spans approximately 49,000 distinct CDR3 sequences, about a fifth being singletons. This specimen consisted of CD8+ T cells from cultured PBMCs, obtained from culture after CMV antigen stimulation. All receptors derive from a human donor in good health (CMV status not recorded). Some clones in this sample may be carry-over from other donors' samples. Both conserved end residues are part of each CDR3. D genes are given only for firm matches. Expanded clones are given a class, and other clones once, few, many or no size at all.

v_gene	abundance	len	j_gene	d_gene	CDR3nt	CDR3aa
TRBV6-5	NA	13	TRBJ2-7	NA	TGTGCCAGCAGTTACTCCTCTTTCTACGAGCAGTACTTC	CASSYSSFYEQYF
TRBV7-9	NA	16	TRBJ2-6	NA	TGTGCCAGCAGCGCCATGTCGGGTTCTGGGGCCAACGTCCTGACTTTC	CASSAMSGSGANVLTF
TRBV7-9	NA	17	TRBJ2-5	NA	TGTGCCAGCAGCAAAATCGGGCCAGGGGCCCTCCAAGAGACCCAGTACTTC	CASSKIGPGALQETQYF
TRBV27	many	15	TRBJ1-5	NA	TGTGCCAGCAGTCTGCGACGGGATAGCAATCAGCCCCAGCATTTT	CASSLRRDSNQPQHF
TRBV7-8	NA	11	TRBJ2-1	NA	TGTGCCAGCAGCACTCTCAATGAGCAGTTCTTC	CASSTLNEQFF
TRBV2	NA	14	TRBJ2-3	TRBD1	TGTGCCAGCTCCGAGGGGACAGGGACAGATACGCAGTATTTT	CASSEGTGTDTQYF
TRBV11-2	once	12	TRBJ1-1	NA	TGTGCCAGCAGCGCCCAAATCCCTGAAGCTTTCTTT	CASSAQIPEAFF
TRBV20-1	NA	14	TRBJ2-3	NA	TGCAGTGCTAGATGGAGGACCCACACAGATACGCAGTATTTT	CSARWRTHTDTQYF
TRBV25-1	many	14	TRBJ1-2	NA	TGTGCCAGCAGTCTATATGGGGTGGGCCATGGCTACACCTTC	CASSLYGVGHGYTF
TRBV7-4	NA	13	TRBJ1-1	NA	TGTGCCAGCAGCTTCGGGGGAGGCACTGAAGCTTTCTTT	CASSFGGGTEAFF
TRBV9	NA	14	TRBJ1-1	NA	TGTGCCAGCAGCCTACAGGGCCTGAACACTGAAGCTTTCTTT	CASSLQGLNTEAFF
TRBV12-3/TRBV12-4	many	13	TRBJ1-2	NA	TGTGCCAGCAGCCCGACGGAAAACTATGGCTACACCTTC	CASSPTENYGYTF
TRBV12-3/TRBV12-4	many	12	TRBJ2-5	NA	TGTGCCAGCAGTTTTGGCGGGGAGACCCAGTACTTC	CASSFGGETQYF
TRBV7-8	few	16	TRBJ1-5	NA	TGTGCCAGCAGCTTAGCGGGGGCTCAGGGCAATCAGCCCCAGCATTTT	CASSLAGAQGNQPQHF